The rows below give T cell receptor beta chains drawn from one sample of a study of T cells after posttransplantation cyclophosphamide. TCRdb's table, derived via immunoSEQ multiplex PCR, lists solely in-frame clones and lacks some. The sample lists approximately 28,000 clones, under 95% occurring once. Specimen: naive CD4+ T cells sorted from PBMCs. The receptors derive from a woman aged 60-75 years in good health, CMV-negative, and a related stem cell transplant donor. Each CDR3 is given with its conserved first and last residue. D genes are given only for firm matches. Part of the rows lack a size; the others show once, few, many or a class for expanded clones.

.	TRBV5-5	TRBJ1-4	.	TGTGCCAGCAGCTCCCGGACAGCCAAACTGCTTTTT	CASSSRTAKLLF
once	TRBV5-1	TRBJ2-7	.	TGCGCCAGCAGCTCCAACCCGGAGATCTACGAGCAGTACTTC	CASSSNPEIYEQYF
.	TRBV19	TRBJ1-2	TRBD1	TGTGCCAGTAGTATCGAGGCCGCCGGGACAGGGGTCGGCTACACCTTC	CASSIEAAGTGVGYTF
.	TRBV7-7	TRBJ2-6	.	TGTGCCAGCAGTTCGGGGGCCAACGTCCTGACTTTC	CASSSGANVLTF
.	TRBV5-1	TRBJ2-1	.	TGCGCCAGCAGCTTGGCCATCAACTACCGATCCTACAATGAGCAGTTCTTC	CASSLAINYRSYNEQFF
.	TRBV29-1	TRBJ2-3	.	TGCAGCGTTGAGAGCGGGTTGAGCACAGATACGCAGTATTTT	CSVESGLSTDTQYF
.	TRBV2	TRBJ2-7	TRBD1	TGTGCCAGCTCCGGGACAGTACACTACGAGCAGTACTTC	CASSGTVHYEQYF
.	TRBV7-9	TRBJ1-3	.	TGTGCCAGCAGCATTCAGCCCCAGGGCACCATATATTTT	CASSIQPQGTIYF
.	TRBV19	TRBJ1-3	.	TGTGCCAGTAGTGGACAGCCTGGAAACACCATATATTTT	CASSGQPGNTIYF
.	TRBV9	TRBJ2-3	TRBD2	TGTGCCAGCAGCGCCGGCCAGACTAGCGCGAGCACAGATACGCAGTATTTT	CASSAGQTSASTDTQYF
.	TRBV19	TRBJ2-1	TRBD2	TGTGCCAGTAGTATCGGGAGCGGGGGTGTGAATGAGCAGTTCTTC	CASSIGSGGVNEQFF
.	TRBV28	TRBJ2-2	TRBD1	TGTGCCAGCAGAAAGGACAGGGGGAACACCGGGGAGCTGTTTTTT	CASRKDRGNTGELFF
.	TRBV7-9	TRBJ2-1	TRBD1	TGTGCCAGCAGCTTCCCGACCAGACAGGGGGTTTCAGGAGAGCAGTTCTTC	CASSFPTRQGVSGEQFF